The sequence of this T cell receptor (beta chain) was determined in a study of CD8 T cells in ankylosing spondylitis (dated by TCRdb to 2016 to 2017). Study-level background: The study profiled T cell receptor beta repertoires in healthy donors and ankylosing spondylitis patients to find disease-linked TCR variants. Peripheral blood was sampled, and synovial fluid was also collected from ankylosing spondylitis patients. The full study cohort comprised 25 ankylosing spondylitis patients and 110 or so healthy donors.

Findings and caveats that apply to the study as a whole: The disease-linked clones showed a CD8+ phenotype and occurred at relatively low frequencies in peripheral blood. Blood from ankylosing spondylitis patients appeared to be characterized by a TCR beta motif composed of eight or nine highly homologous amino acid variants. The disease-linked clones were reported to be significantly enriched in matched synovial fluid samples from ankylosing spondylitis patients. Some TCR beta motif variants had previously been reported in synovial fluid and blood of reactive arthritis patients, which suggested common disease-initiation mechanisms.

Reads for this sample came from an Illumina HiSeq 2500. TCR beta libraries were prepared by quantitative 5'-RACE with molecular barcodes. From the authors' description of their analysis: To identify disease-linked TCR variants, a new computational method was used, one built on a probabilistic model of VDJ rearrangement. TCRdb cleaned the public reads at Q25 with fastp, built clones with MiXCR and kept in-frame beta chains. Each entry merges the rows of one CDR3 protein and shows their most common DNA and genes. The V and J calls were not made by the authors but by TCRdb's processing. The table for this sample lists about 160,000 distinct CDR3 sequences; just over 9.5% of them were counted only once. The top ten clones comprise less than 15% of the sample. Reading from cysteine to phenylalanine, the CDR3 counts 13 amino acids. CDR3 DNA is the only sequence kept; it has 39 bases, read in frame from the first base. V is clipped by 7 bases and J by 6 bases, and the sequence between their germline boundaries is 13 bases long. CDR1 and CDR2 are drawn from the germline V gene: KGHDR, SFDVKD.

This clonotype turned up a few times. Its cognate antigen has yet to be identified. No base quality information exists; no much larger clone differs at one position. The sequence was collected from a female donor with ankylosing spondylitis or in good health (not recorded which). Recombination joined TRBV24-1 with TRBJ2-3; no D gene is confidently identified. The sequencing sample was made of blood, either unsorted or a sorted T cell fraction (not recorded which). The nucleotides read TGTGCCACCAGCTCCTCAACCCACGATACGCAGTATTTT. The resulting protein is CATSSSTHDTQYF.